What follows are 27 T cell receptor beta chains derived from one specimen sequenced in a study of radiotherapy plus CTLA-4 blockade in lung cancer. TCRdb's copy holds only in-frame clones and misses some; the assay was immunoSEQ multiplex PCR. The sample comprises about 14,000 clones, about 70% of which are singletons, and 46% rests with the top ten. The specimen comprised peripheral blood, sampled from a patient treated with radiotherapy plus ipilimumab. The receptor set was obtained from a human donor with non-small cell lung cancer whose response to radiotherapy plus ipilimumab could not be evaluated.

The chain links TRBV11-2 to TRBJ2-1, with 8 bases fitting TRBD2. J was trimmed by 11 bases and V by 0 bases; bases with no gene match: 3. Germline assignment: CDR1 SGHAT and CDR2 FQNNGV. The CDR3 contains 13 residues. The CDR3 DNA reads TGTGCCAGCAGCTTAGAAGGCGGGGGGAAGCAGTTCTTC. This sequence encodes CASSLEGGGKQFF.

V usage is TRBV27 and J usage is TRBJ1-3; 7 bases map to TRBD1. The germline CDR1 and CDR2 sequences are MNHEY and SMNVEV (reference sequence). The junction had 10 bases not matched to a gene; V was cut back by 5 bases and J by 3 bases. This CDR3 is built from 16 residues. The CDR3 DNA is TGTGCCAGCAGTGGCCTAGGGGGCGCCGATGGAAACACCATATATTTT. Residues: CASSGLGGADGNTIYF.

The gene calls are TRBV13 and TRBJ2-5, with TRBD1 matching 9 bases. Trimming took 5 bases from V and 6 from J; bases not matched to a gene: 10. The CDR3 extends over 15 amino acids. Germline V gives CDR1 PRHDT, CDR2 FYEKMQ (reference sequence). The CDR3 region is CASSIEDRGGQTQYF. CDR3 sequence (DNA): TGTGCCAGCAGCATAGAGGACAGGGGAGGGCAGACCCAGTACTTC. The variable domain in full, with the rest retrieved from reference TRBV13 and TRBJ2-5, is AAGVIQSPRHLIKEKRETATLKCYPIPRHDTVYWYQQGPGQDPQFLISFYEKMQSDKGSIPDRFSAQQFSDYHSELNMSSLELGDSALYFCASSIEDRGGQTQYFGPGTRLLVL.

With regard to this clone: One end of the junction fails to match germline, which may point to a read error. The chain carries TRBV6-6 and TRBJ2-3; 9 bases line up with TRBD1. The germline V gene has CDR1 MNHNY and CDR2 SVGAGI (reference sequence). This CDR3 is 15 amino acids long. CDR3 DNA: TGTGCCAGCAGCTCGGCGGACAGGGGCACGGATACGCAGTATTTT. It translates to CASSSADRGTDTQYF.

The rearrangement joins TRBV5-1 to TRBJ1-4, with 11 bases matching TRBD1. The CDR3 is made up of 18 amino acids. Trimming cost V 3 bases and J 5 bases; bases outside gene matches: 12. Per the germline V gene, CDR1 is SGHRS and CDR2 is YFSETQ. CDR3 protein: CASSYGQGAGSGNEKLFF. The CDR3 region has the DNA TGCGCCAGCAGCTACGGACAGGGGGCGGGCTCGGGCAATGAAAAACTGTTTTTT.

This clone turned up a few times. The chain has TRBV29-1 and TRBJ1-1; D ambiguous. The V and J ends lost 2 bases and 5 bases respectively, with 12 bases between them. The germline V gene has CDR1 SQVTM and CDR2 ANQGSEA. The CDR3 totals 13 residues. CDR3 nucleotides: TGCAGCGTTGAACCTATTTCGGGAACTGAAGCTTTCTTT. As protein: CSVEPISGTEAFF. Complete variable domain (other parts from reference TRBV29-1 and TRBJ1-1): SAVISQKPSRDICQRGTSLTIQCQVDSQVTMMFWYRQQPGQSLTLIATANQGSEATYESGFVIDKFPISRPNLTFSTLTVSNMSPEDSSIYLCSVEPISGTEAFFGQGTRLTVV.

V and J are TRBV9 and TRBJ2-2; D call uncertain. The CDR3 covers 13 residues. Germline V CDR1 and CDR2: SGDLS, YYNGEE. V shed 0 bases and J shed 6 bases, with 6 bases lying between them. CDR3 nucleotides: TGTGCCAGCAGCGTAGACAGTTCCGGGGAGCTGTTTTTT. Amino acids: CASSVDSSGELFF.

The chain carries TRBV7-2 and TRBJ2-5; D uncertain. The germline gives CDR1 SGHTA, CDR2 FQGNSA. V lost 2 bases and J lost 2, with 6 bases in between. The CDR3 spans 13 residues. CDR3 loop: CASSLLSQETQYF. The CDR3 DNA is TGTGCCAGCAGCTTACTTAGTCAAGAGACCCAGTACTTC.

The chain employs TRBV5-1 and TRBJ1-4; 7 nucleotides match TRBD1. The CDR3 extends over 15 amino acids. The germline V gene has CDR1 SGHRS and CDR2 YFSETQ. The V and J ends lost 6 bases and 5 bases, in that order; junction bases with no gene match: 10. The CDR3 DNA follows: TGCGCCAGCATGTACACAGGGGCATACAATGAAAAACTGTTTTTT. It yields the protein CASMYTGAYNEKLFF.

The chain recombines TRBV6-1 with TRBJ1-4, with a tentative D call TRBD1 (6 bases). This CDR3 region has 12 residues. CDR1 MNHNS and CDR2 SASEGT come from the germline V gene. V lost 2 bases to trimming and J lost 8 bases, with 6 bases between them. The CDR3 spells CASSERGEKLFF. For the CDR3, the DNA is TGTGCCAGCAGTGAAAGGGGGGAAAAACTGTTTTTT.

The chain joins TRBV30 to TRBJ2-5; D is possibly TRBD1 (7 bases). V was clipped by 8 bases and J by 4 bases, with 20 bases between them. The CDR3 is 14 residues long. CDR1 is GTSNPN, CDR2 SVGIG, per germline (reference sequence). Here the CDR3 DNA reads TGTGCCCGCCTCAGGGGGGCCGGAGGAGAGACCCAGTACTTC. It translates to CARLRGAGGETQYF. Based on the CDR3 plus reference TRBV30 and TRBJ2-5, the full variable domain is SQTIHQWPATLVQPVGSPLSLECTVEGTSNPNLYWYRQAAGRGLQLLFYSVGIGQISSEVPQNLSASRPQDRQFILSSKKLLLSDSGFYLCARLRGAGGETQYFGPGTRLLVL.

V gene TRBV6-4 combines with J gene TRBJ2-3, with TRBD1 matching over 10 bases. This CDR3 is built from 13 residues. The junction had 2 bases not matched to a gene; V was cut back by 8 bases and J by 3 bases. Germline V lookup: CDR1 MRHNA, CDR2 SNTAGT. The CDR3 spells CASGQGVTDTQYF. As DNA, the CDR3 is TGTGCCAGCGGACAGGGGGTGACAGATACGCAGTATTTT.

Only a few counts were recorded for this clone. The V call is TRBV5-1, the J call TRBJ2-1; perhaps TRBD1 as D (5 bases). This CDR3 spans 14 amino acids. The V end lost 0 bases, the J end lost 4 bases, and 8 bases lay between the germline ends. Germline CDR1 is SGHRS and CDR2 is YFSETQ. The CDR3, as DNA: TGCGCCAGCAGCTTGGCCCCAGGGTACAATGAGCAGTTCTTC. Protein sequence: CASSLAPGYNEQFF.

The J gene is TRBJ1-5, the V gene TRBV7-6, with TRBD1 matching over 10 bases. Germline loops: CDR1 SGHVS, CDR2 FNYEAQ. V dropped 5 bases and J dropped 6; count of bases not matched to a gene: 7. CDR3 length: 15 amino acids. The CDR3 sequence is CASSPQTGGSQPQHF. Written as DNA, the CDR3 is TGTGCCAGCAGCCCTCAGACAGGGGGCAGTCAGCCCCAGCATTTT. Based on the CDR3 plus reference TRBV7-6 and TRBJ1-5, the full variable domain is GAGVSQSPRYKVTKRGQDVALRCDPISGHVSLYWYRQALGQGPEFLTYFNYEAQQDKSGLPNDRFSAERPEGSISTLTIQRTEQRDSAMYRCASSPQTGGSQPQHFGDGTRLSIL.

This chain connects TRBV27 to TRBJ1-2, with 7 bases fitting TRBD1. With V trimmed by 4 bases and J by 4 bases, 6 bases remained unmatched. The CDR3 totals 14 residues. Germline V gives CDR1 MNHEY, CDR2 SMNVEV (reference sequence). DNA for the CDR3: TGTGCCAGCAGTTCAACAGGGGCGTCCTATGGCTACACCTTC. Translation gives CASSSTGASYGYTF.

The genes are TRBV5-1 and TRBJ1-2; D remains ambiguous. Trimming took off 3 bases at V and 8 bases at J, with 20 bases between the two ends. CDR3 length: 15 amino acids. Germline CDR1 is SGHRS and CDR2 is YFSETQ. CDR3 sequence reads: CASSSQGSGELGYTF. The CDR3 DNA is TGCGCCAGCAGCTCTCAAGGAAGCGGGGAGCTCGGCTACACCTTC. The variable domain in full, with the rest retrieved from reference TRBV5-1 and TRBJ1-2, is KAGVTQTPRYLIKTRGQQVTLSCSPISGHRSVSWYQQTPGQGLQFLFEYFSETQRNKGNFPGRFSGRQFSNSRSEMNVSTLELGDSALYLCASSSQGSGELGYTFGSGTRLTVV.

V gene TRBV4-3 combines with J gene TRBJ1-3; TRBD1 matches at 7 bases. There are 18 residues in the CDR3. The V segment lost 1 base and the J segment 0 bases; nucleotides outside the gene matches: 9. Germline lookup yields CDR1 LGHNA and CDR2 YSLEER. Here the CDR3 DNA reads TGCGCCAGCAGCCAAGTGCCACAGGGGAACCCCTCTGGAAACACCATATATTTT. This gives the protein CASSQVPQGNPSGNTIYF.

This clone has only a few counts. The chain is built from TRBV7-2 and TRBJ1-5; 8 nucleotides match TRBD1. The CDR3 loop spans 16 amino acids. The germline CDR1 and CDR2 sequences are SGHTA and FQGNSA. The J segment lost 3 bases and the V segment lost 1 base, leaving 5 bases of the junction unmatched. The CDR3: CASSLGARGLNQPQHF. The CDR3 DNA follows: TGTGCCAGCAGCTTAGGAGCCAGGGGGCTCAATCAGCCCCAGCATTTT.

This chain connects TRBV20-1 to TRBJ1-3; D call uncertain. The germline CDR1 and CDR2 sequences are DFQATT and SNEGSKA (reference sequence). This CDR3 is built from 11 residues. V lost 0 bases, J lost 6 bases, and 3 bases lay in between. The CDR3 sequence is CSARDQNTIYF. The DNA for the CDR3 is TGCAGTGCTAGAGATCAAAACACCATATATTTT.

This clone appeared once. The CDR3 sequence: CASSFLGTGPYGYTF. For the CDR3, the DNA is TGTGCCAGCAGTTTCTTAGGGACAGGGCCCTATGGCTACACCTTC. The chain employs TRBV6-6 and TRBJ1-2, with 9 bases that match TRBD1. The CDR3 runs to 15 residues. The germline V gene encodes CDR1 MNHNY and CDR2 SVGAGI (reference sequence). With 4 bases clipped from V and 4 bases from J, the junction kept 7 bases outside the gene matches.

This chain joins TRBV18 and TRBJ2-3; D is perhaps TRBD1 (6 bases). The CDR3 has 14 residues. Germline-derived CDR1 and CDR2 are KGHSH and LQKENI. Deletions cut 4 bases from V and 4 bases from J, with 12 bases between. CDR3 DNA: TGTGCCAGCTCACTCAACCGACAGGCAGATACGCAGTATTTT. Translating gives CASSLNRQADTQYF.

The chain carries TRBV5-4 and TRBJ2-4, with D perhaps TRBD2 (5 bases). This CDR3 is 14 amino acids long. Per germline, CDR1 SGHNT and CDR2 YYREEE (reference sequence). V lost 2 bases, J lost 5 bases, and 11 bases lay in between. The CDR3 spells CASSLAEGENIQYF. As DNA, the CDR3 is TGTGCCAGCAGCTTAGCCGAGGGTGAAAACATTCAGTACTTC.

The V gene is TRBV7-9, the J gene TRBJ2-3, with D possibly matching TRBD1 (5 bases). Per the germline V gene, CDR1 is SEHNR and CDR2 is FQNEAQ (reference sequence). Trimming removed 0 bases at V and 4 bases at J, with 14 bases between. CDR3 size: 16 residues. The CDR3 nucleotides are TGTGCCAGCAGCTTAGCCCCACAACAGGTCTCAGATACGCAGTATTTT. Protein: CASSLAPQQVSDTQYF.

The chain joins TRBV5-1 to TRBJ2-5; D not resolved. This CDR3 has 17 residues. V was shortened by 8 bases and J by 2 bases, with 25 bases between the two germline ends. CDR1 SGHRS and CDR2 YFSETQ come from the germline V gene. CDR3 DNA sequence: TGCGCCAGTAGCCTTTTAGTACAGCCAAACCGACAAGAGACCCAGTACTTC. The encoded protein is CASSLLVQPNRQETQYF.

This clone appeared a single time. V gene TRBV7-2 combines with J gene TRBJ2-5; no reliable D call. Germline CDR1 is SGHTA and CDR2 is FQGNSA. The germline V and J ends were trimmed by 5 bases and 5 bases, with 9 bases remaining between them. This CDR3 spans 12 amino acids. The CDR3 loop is CASSRSGETQYF. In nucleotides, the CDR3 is TGTGCCAGCAGCCGATCGGGTGAGACCCAGTACTTC.

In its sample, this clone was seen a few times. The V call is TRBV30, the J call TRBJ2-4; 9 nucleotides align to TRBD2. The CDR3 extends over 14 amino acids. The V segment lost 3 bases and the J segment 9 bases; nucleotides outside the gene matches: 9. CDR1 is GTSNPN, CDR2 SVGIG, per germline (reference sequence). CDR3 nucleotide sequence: TGTGCCTGGAGAGGCGGGGGGGCTGGAAGCATTCAGTACTTC. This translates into CAWRGGGAGSIQYF. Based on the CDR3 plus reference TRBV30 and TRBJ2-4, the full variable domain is SQTIHQWPATLVQPVGSPLSLECTVEGTSNPNLYWYRQAAGRGLQLLFYSVGIGQISSEVPQNLSASRPQDRQFILSSKKLLLSDSGFYLCAWRGGGAGSIQYFGAGTRLSVL.

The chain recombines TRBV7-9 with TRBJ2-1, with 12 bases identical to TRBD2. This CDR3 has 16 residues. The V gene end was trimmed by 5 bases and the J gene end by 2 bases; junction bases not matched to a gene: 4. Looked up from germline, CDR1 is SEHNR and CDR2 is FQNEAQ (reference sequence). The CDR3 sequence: CASSQLAGGTYNEQFF. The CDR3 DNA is TGTGCCAGCAGCCAACTAGCGGGGGGAACCTACAATGAGCAGTTCTTC.